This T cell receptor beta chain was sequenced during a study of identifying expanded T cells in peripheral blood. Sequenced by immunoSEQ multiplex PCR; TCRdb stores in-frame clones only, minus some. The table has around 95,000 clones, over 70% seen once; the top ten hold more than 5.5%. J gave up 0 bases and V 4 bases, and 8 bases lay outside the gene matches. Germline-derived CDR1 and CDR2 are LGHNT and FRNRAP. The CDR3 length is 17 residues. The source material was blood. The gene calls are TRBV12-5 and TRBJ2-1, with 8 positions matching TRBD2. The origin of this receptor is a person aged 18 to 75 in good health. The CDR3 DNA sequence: TGTGCTAGTGGTTCCTTACTAGCGGTCAACTCCTACAATGAGCAGTTCTTC. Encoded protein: CASGSLLAVNSYNEQFF.